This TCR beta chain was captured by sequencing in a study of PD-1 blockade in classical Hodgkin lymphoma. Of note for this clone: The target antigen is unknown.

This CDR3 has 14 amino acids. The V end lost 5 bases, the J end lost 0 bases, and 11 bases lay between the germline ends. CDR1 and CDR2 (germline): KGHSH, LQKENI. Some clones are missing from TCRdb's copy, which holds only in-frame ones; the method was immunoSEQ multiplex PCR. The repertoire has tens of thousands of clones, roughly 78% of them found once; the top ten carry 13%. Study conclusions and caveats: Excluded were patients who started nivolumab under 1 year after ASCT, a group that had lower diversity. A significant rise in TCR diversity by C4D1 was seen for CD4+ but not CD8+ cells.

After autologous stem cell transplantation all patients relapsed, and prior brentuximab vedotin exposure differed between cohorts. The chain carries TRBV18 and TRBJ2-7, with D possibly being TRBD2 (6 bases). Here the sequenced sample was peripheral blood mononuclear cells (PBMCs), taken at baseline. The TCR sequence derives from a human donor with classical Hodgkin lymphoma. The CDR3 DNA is TGTGCCAGCTCAACGGGACTCCTCTCCTACGAGCAGTACTTC. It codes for CASSTGLLSYEQYF.